The 11 T cell receptor beta chains below all came from one sample that was sequenced in a study of beta chain features in type 1 diabetes. Study-wide results and limits: Within each of all four CD4+ subsets, Type 1 diabetes patients had TCRB CDR3s that were moderately but significantly shorter.

The authors reverse transcribed all of the isolated RNA, so sequencing captured expressed TCRB transcripts. Generated by immunoSEQ multiplex PCR, the TCRdb table keeps only in-frame clones and is missing some. The repertoire holds about 360,000 clones, roughly an eighth seen once, with 0.0095% to 0.011% in the top ten. What these receptors recognize is not known. Material: naive CD4+ T cells from blood. The receptor source for this set is a woman younger than 30 with type 1 diabetes.

This clone came up a few times. This chain uses TRBV6-5 with TRBJ1-2, with TRBD1 matching 8 bases. Losses at the gene ends were 4 bases for V and 8 bases for J; bases not matched to a gene: 9. The CDR3 sequence is 14 residues long. The germline V gene encodes CDR1 MNHEY and CDR2 SVGAGI. As DNA, the CDR3 is TGTGCCAGCAGTTCTAACAGGGGGTGGCGCGGCTACACCTTC. This sequence encodes CASSSNRGWRGYTF.

In this sample, this clone turned up a few times. The chain recombines TRBV7-2 with TRBJ1-2; D unclear. CDR1 and CDR2 from the germline V gene are SGHTA and FQGNSA. The length of the CDR3 is 11 residues. V was shortened by 5 bases and J by 4 bases, with 5 bases between the two germline ends. The CDR3, as DNA: TGTGCCAGCAGCCCATCCTATGGCTACACCTTC. Its translation is CASSPSYGYTF. The whole variable domain, filled in from reference TRBV7-2 and TRBJ1-2, reads GAGVSQSPSNKVTEKGKDVELRCDPISGHTALYWYRQSLGQGLEFLIYFQGNSAPDKSGLPSDRFSAERTGGSVSTLTIQRTQQEDSAVYLCASSPSYGYTFGSGTRLTVV.

This clone was seen a handful of times. The gene calls are TRBV7-9 and TRBJ1-6; tentative D call: TRBD1 (6 bases). The CDR3 has 14 residues. Germline-derived CDR1 and CDR2 are SEHNR and FQNEAQ (reference sequence). V was shortened by 4 bases and J by 8 bases, with 12 bases between the two germline ends. This chain's CDR3 is CASSYDRSDSPLHF. CDR3 DNA sequence: TGTGCCAGCAGCTATGACAGGTCGGATTCACCCCTCCACTTT.

This clone turned up a few times. This chain connects TRBV10-3 to TRBJ1-1; 8 nucleotides align to TRBD1. J was trimmed by 7 bases and V by 8 bases; bases with no gene match: 6. The CDR3 length is 12 residues. Germline values: CDR1 ENHRY, CDR2 SYGVKD. The CDR3 protein is CAIQGADSEAFF. The CDR3 nucleotides are TGTGCCATCCAGGGGGCTGACAGTGAAGCTTTCTTT.

The chain couples TRBV30 to TRBJ2-1, with D possibly TRBD2 on 6 matching bases. Deletions cut 5 bases from V and 3 bases from J, with 8 bases between. The CDR3 contains 12 residues. From germline, CDR1 is GTSNPN and CDR2 SVGIG (reference sequence). The CDR3 DNA reads TGTGCCTGGGCGGGAATCTACAATGAGCAGTTCTTC. Protein sequence: CAWAGIYNEQFF.

This clone was recorded a few times. This chain links TRBV19 with TRBJ2-1, with 7 bases matching TRBD1. Germline V lookup: CDR1 LNHDA, CDR2 SQIVND (reference sequence). J lost 2 bases, V lost 3 bases, and 1 base had no gene match. This CDR3 spans 14 amino acids. The CDR3, as DNA: TGTGCCAGTAGTATCGACAGGGCCTACAATGAGCAGTTCTTC. Its translation is CASSIDRAYNEQFF.

J is TRBJ2-1 and V is TRBV19; 8 positions match TRBD2. CDR1 is LNHDA and CDR2 is SQIVND in the germline V gene (reference sequence). This CDR3 region has 16 residues. V was clipped by 6 bases and J by 7 bases; unmatched bases: 14. The CDR3 bases are TGTGCCAGTAGCAAGGGGGGGATTAGCGGGAAGAATGAGCAGTTCTTC. This codes for CASSKGGISGKNEQFF.

A note on this clone: Other DNA sequences in the sample encode the same CDR3. The V call is TRBV5-1, the J call TRBJ1-2; 8 bases agree with TRBD1. The CDR3 has 12 amino acids. Germline V gives CDR1 SGHRS, CDR2 YFSETQ. J was trimmed by 8 bases and V by 4 bases; bases with no gene match: 4. CDR3: CASSLGQGGYTF. CDR3 bases: TGCGCCAGCAGCCTAGGACAGGGCGGCTACACCTTC.

The chain is built from TRBV30 and TRBJ2-7; TRBD2 aligns across 8 bases. The V segment lost 5 bases and the J segment 2 bases; nucleotides outside the gene matches: 5. The CDR3 loop spans 13 amino acids. CDR1 is GTSNPN and CDR2 is SVGIG in the germline V gene (reference sequence). CDR3 bases: TGTGCCTGGGACCGGGGGGGACCCTACGAGCAGTACTTC. It is translated as CAWDRGGPYEQYF.

In DNA form, the CDR3 reads TGCGCCAGCAGTTCGACCCCAGGGAATGAGCAGTTCTTC. Its protein is CASSSTPGNEQFF. The chain uses TRBV5-1 and TRBJ2-1; tentative D call: TRBD1 (5 bases). Germline assignment: CDR1 SGHRS and CDR2 YFSETQ. V lost 5 bases to trimming and J lost 7 bases, with 13 bases between them. There are 13 residues in the CDR3. Complete variable domain (other parts from reference TRBV5-1 and TRBJ2-1): KAGVTQTPRYLIKTRGQQVTLSCSPISGHRSVSWYQQTPGQGLQFLFEYFSETQRNKGNFPGRFSGRQFSNSRSEMNVSTLELGDSALYLCASSSTPGNEQFFGPGTRLTVL.

The rearrangement joins TRBV7-9 to TRBJ2-3; D perhaps matches TRBD1 (6 bases). This CDR3 contains 13 residues. Trimming left V 6 bases short and J 7 bases short, with 14 bases between. Per the germline V gene, CDR1 is SEHNR and CDR2 is FQNEAQ (reference sequence). CDR3 amino acids: CASSYLQGNTQYF. The CDR3 coding sequence is TGTGCCAGCAGTTACCTTCAGGGGAATACGCAGTATTTT.